This T cell receptor (beta chain) came from a study of T cells after yellow fever vaccination. Study-wide findings and caveats: The secondary response was weaker, and its peak arrived faster, on day 5 versus 15. Across the CD4 and CD8 compartments, a small share of clonotypes was present in both.

UMIs and a universal primer site were added when TCR cDNA was made by 5'RACE template switching. TCRdb re-analysed the 5' RACE reads in MiXCR, keeping a single row per CDR3 protein. The sample holds some 49,000 distinct CDR3 sequences, 5.5% to 7.5% seen once. The V and J ends lost 6 bases and 8 bases respectively, with 13 bases between them. The germline V gene has CDR1 DFQATT and CDR2 SNEGSKA (reference sequence). The CDR3 spans 11 residues. This clonotype was counted only a few times. Sequenced material: PBMCs, either bulk or a sorted T-cell subset (CD4+, CD8+, memory, or dextramer-sorted; not recorded which), taken 45 days after the yellow fever booster vaccination. The sequence was collected from a young man who received the YFV17D yellow fever vaccine. The V call is TRBV20-1, the J call TRBJ1-2; the D gene is possibly TRBD1 (5 bases). The CDR3 reads CSAPGVRGYTF. In DNA form, the CDR3 reads TGCAGTGCGCCGGGGGTGAGGGGCTACACCTTC.